The rows below give T cell receptor beta chains drawn from one sample of a study of blood T cell repertoires in COVID-19. The assay was immunoSEQ multiplex PCR, and TCRdb's table has in-frame clones only and misses some. The table shows about 320,000 clones, with over 75% occurring only once. What was sequenced was PBMCs or T cells enriched from blood (not recorded which). The source of these receptors is a woman aged 18 to 35 who had recovered from COVID-19. The CDR3 runs from the conserved cysteine through the conserved F or W. D genes are given only for firm matches. For some rows the clone size is stated as once, few or many, or as a class when expanded; others skip it.

V	D	size	J	CDR3	DNA
TRBV9	TRBD2	.	TRBJ2-7	CASSPAREAEPYEQYF	TGTGCCAGCAGCCCCGCCCGGGAGGCCGAGCCCTACGAGCAGTACTTC
TRBV5-6	.	.	TRBJ1-5	CASSINSNQPQHF	TGTGCCAGCAGCATAAATAGCAATCAGCCCCAGCATTTT
TRBV5-1	.	.	TRBJ1-1	CASLTGVAGGRAFF	TGCGCCAGCCTTACAGGAGTGGCCGGGGGGAGAGCTTTCTTT
TRBV5-8	.	.	TRBJ2-3	CASSLGQGPDTQYF	TGTGCCAGCAGCTTGGGCCAGGGCCCAGATACGCAGTATTTT
TRBV7-8	TRBD1	once	TRBJ2-3	CASSLVGPGGYTDTQYF	TGTGCCAGCAGCTTAGTAGGCCCAGGGGGCTACACAGATACGCAGTATTTT
TRBV5-1	TRBD1	.	TRBJ1-1	CASSPGLTGTEAFF	TGCGCCAGCAGCCCAGGCCTGACAGGGACTGAAGCTTTCTTT
TRBV19	.	.	TRBJ2-6	CASKVSPGANVLTF	TGTGCCAGTAAAGTGAGCCCTGGGGCCAACGTCCTGACTTTC
TRBV14	.	.	TRBJ1-2	CASTPKPRGYTF	TGTGCCAGCACCCCAAAACCCAGGGGCTACACCTTC
TRBV6-1	.	few	TRBJ1-6	CASSENSFYYNSPLHF	TGTGCCAGCAGTGAAAACAGCTTCTACTATAATTCACCCCTCCACTTT
TRBV3-1/TRBV3-2	.	.	TRBJ2-1	CASSQDRGLARGDEQFF	TGTGCCAGCAGCCAAGATCGGGGTTTGGCCAGGGGCGATGAGCAGTTCTTC
TRBV18	TRBD1	.	TRBJ2-3	CASSPGQGADTQYF	TGTGCCAGCTCACCAGGACAGGGTGCAGATACGCAGTATTTT
TRBV10-1	TRBD2	.	TRBJ2-1	CASRKSGSADNEQFF	TGCGCCAGCAGAAAGAGCGGGAGCGCCGACAATGAGCAGTTCTTC
TRBV30	.	.	TRBJ1-2	CAWSPLETVSQNYGYTF	TGTGCCTGGAGTCCGTTGGAGACGGTTTCTCAAAACTATGGCTACACCTTC
TRBV27	TRBD2	.	TRBJ2-3	CASSLSPSPGGRDTQYF	TGTGCCAGCAGTTTATCCCCTTCTCCGGGGGGGCGGGATACGCAGTATTTT
TRBV30	TRBD2	.	TRBJ2-1	CAWSVRFDSGGAGREQFF	TGTGCCTGGAGTGTACGATTTGATAGCGGGGGGGCAGGTCGGGAGCAGTTCTTC
TRBV12-3/TRBV12-4	.	.	TRBJ2-7	CASSFWGAYEQYF	TGTGCCAGCAGTTTTTGGGGGGCCTACGAGCAGTACTTC
TRBV2	TRBD1	.	TRBJ1-4	CASSVEGQGGEKLFF	TGTGCCAGCAGCGTAGAGGGTCAGGGGGGTGAAAAACTGTTTTTT
TRBV29-1	.	.	TRBJ2-2	CSVWGGNTGELFF	TGCAGCGTTTGGGGAGGGAACACCGGGGAGCTGTTTTTT
TRBV10-3	TRBD2	.	TRBJ2-7	CAISESRGLLSYEQYF	TGTGCCATCAGTGAGTCGCGGGGACTACTAAGCTACGAGCAGTACTTC
TRBV4-1	.	.	TRBJ1-2	CASSLDGKGGGYTF	TGCGCCAGCAGCCTCGATGGGAAAGGGGGAGGCTACACCTTC
TRBV7-8	TRBD2	once	TRBJ2-3	CASNSPSGGALTQYF	TGTGCCAGCAACAGCCCTAGCGGGGGGGCACTTACGCAGTATTTT
TRBV5-8	.	once	TRBJ2-5	CASSLEPPGTWNGETQYF	TGTGCCAGCAGCTTGGAACCCCCCGGGACTTGGAATGGGGAGACCCAGTACTTC
TRBV18	.	few	TRBJ1-6	CASSPGSLEGSPLHF	TGTGCCAGCTCACCGGGCAGTCTTGAGGGATCACCCCTCCACTTT
TRBV3-1/TRBV3-2	.	.	TRBJ2-2	CASTKNRDTGELFF	TGTGCCAGCACCAAGAACAGGGACACCGGGGAGCTGTTTTTT
TRBV2	TRBD1	.	TRBJ2-6	CASSPMGQTSGANVLTF	TGTGCCAGCAGCCCTATGGGACAGACCTCTGGGGCCAACGTCCTGACTTTC
TRBV30	.	.	TRBJ2-7	CAWSVQEEYEQYF	TGTGCCTGGAGTGTACAGGAAGAATACGAGCAGTACTTC
TRBV30	.	once	TRBJ1-4	CAWSVRLGEKLFF	TGTGCCTGGAGTGTACGACTCGGTGAAAAACTGTTTTTT
TRBV12-3/TRBV12-4	.	.	TRBJ2-7	CASSSNYEQYF	TGTGCCAGCAGTTCAAACTACGAGCAGTACTTC
TRBV5-1	TRBD1	.	TRBJ2-2	CASSFTGGNTGELFF	TGCGCCAGCAGCTTTACAGGGGGCAACACCGGGGAGCTGTTTTTT
TRBV29-1	TRBD1	.	TRBJ2-7	CSVEKQGMGEQYF	TGCAGCGTTGAAAAACAGGGGATGGGGGAGCAGTACTTC
TRBV14	TRBD1	.	TRBJ1-2	CASSNLGQGAGYGYTF	TGTGCCAGCAGCAATCTGGGACAGGGGGCTGGTTATGGCTACACCTTC
TRBV27	.	once	TRBJ2-1	CASSLLGGNEQFF	TGTGCCAGCAGTTTATTAGGGGGCAATGAGCAGTTCTTC
TRBV3-1/TRBV3-2	.	.	TRBJ1-1	CASSQRGRTEAFF	TGTGCCAGCAGCCAACGGGGGAGGACTGAAGCTTTCTTT